This is a list of T cell receptor beta chains from one sample in a study of Ad26.COV2.S vaccination and SARS-CoV-2 variants. This table comes from immunoSEQ multiplex PCR, and its TCRdb copy is limited to in-frame clones, with some not included. The table lists hundreds of thousands of clones, around 87% of them singletons. The sample consisted of peripheral blood, taken in a trial of Ad26.COV2.S vaccine versus placebo. All receptors derive from a person between 18 and 60 years old who received the Ad26.COV2.S COVID-19 vaccine or a placebo. Each CDR3 is given without its conserved first and last residue.

v_gene,j_gene,CDR3aa
TRBV7-2,TRBJ2-1,ASSPGTGGRNEQF
TRBV5-1,TRBJ2-7,ASSLDRGQESYEQY
TRBV10-3,TRBJ1-4,ATGRGTVNEKLF
TRBV20-1,TRBJ2-5,SASVPGQGANQETQY
TRBV9,TRBJ1-2,ASSQGANYGYT
TRBV7-2,TRBJ2-1,ASSNRVGTSRYNEQF
TRBV5-6,TRBJ1-1,ASSLGALFGTEAF
TRBV7-3,TRBJ1-2,ASSLTDTGFYGYT
TRBV14,TRBJ1-2,ASSPGRNYGYT
TRBV9,TRBJ1-6,ASRESSYNSPLH
TRBV11-2,TRBJ2-4,ASSPGAGGLAKNIQY
TRBV19,TRBJ2-5,ASSRGTSGGETQY
TRBV7-2,TRBJ1-6,ASSLAFGGNSPLH
TRBV6-1,TRBJ1-1,ASSDDRVTAEAF
TRBV6-2/TRBV6-3,TRBJ1-2,ASSPTGVNGYT
TRBV19,TRBJ2-7,ASSATGAYEQY
TRBV5-1,TRBJ2-7,ASSSKTSSPYEQY
TRBV5-8,TRBJ2-2,ASSIRGGTGELF
TRBV6-5,TRBJ2-1,ASSYNRNNEQF
TRBV3-1/TRBV3-2,TRBJ2-6,ASSPRTGGSSGANVLT
TRBV18,TRBJ1-2,ASSPNSGTGVTNYGYT
TRBV19,TRBJ1-5,ASSIRVYSQNQPQH
TRBV7-9,TRBJ1-1,ASSLRGRGDDTEAF
TRBV4-3,TRBJ1-2,ASSPDGQGRGYT
TRBV5-1,TRBJ2-7,ASSVGQGALLYEQY
TRBV5-1,TRBJ1-3,ASSSGDRGGGNTIY
TRBV19,TRBJ2-2,ASSITGELF
TRBV18,TRBJ1-1,ASSPYRENTEAF
TRBV21-1,TRBJ1-5,ASSKALGRLNGNQPQH
TRBV5-1,TRBJ1-4,ASSLDREKLF
TRBV12-3/TRBV12-4,TRBJ2-5,ASSLGQKETQY
TRBV5-4,TRBJ1-6,ASNQDGYNSPLH
TRBV5-8,TRBJ2-1,ASRQAGGLYNEQF
TRBV5-1,TRBJ2-7,ASSLEGGANEQY
TRBV2,TRBJ1-4,ASMQGTNEKLF
TRBV27,TRBJ1-1,ASRTGGVGTEAF
TRBV7-2,TRBJ2-7,ASSSFLGGGRDEQY
TRBV19,TRBJ2-2,ASSKDTGELF
TRBV6-5,TRBJ1-1,ASSKSGQVNTEAF
TRBV25-1,TRBJ2-3,ASSVGEGSTDTQY
TRBV4-1,TRBJ1-3,ASSQAGGGNTIY
TRBV5-5,TRBJ2-1,ASSLAGQTNYNEQF
TRBV13,TRBJ2-3,ASSLGQFSTDTQY
TRBV24-1,TRBJ2-3,ATSESGQLTDTQY
TRBV30,TRBJ1-1,AWSPSYNTEAF
TRBV7-2,TRBJ2-1,ASSLGGMSYNEQF